This record concerns one T cell receptor (beta chain) sequence. Its antigen is unidentified. At one boundary the junction diverges from the germline segment, which might be a read error. This sample was included in a study of memory CD8 T cells in hepatitis C reinfection. Study-wide context: Late or post reinfection samples were taken 12 to 24 weeks after detection. Notes on the study in general: Conclusions on public clonotypes and secondary clearance were not definitive with 4 or 5 donors.

Germline CDR1 reads SEHNR; CDR2 reads FQNEAQ (reference sequence). The CDR3 has 15 amino acids. Only in-frame clones appear in the TCRdb table, and some are missing; sequencing was by immunoSEQ multiplex PCR. Among some 44,000 clones listed, approximately 89% were seen once. Time point: late/post reinfection, 12 to 24 weeks after detection. TCR sequencing was done directly ex vivo on sorted cells, without expansion in vitro. The Montreal HEPCO cohort supplied donors who inject drugs. This sequence joins TRBV7-9 and TRBJ2-1; 10 nucleotides align to TRBD2. The sequenced material came from naive CD8+ T cells sorted from blood. The sequence came from a man aged 18-30 years with hepatitis C virus infection. The CDR3 is CASSLAGDQGNEQFF. DNA for the CDR3: TGTGCCAGCAGCCTAGCGGGAGATCAGGGGAATGAGCAGTTCTTC.